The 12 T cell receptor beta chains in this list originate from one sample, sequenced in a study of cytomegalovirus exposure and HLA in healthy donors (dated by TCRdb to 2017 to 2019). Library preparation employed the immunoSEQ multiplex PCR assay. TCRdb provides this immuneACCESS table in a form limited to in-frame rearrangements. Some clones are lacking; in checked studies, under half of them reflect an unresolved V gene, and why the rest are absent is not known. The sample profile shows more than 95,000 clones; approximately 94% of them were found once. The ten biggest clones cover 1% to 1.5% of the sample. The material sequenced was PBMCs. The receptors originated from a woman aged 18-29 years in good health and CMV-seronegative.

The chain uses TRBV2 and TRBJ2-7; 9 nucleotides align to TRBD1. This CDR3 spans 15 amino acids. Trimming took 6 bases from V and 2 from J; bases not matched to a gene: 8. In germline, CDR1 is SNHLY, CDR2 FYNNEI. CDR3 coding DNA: TGTGCCAGCAGCGCTTACCGGGACAGGGCCTACGAGCAGTACTTC. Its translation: CASSAYRDRAYEQYF.

The CDR3 sequence is CASSQWDTNEKLFF. In DNA, the CDR3 is TGCGCCAGCAGCCAGTGGGACACCAATGAAAAACTGTTTTTT. This chain links TRBV4-1 with TRBJ1-4; D possibly corresponds to TRBD1 (6 bases). V was clipped by 3 bases and J by 5 bases, with 10 bases between them. This CDR3 comprises 14 residues. The germline CDR1 and CDR2 sequences are MGHRA and YSYEKL.

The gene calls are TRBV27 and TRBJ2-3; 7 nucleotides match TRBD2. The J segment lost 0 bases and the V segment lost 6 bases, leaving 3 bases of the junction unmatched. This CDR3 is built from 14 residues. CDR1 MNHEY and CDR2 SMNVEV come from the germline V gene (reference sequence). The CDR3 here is CASRVSGSTDTQYF. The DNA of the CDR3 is TGTGCCAGCAGGGTTAGCGGGAGCACAGATACGCAGTATTTT.

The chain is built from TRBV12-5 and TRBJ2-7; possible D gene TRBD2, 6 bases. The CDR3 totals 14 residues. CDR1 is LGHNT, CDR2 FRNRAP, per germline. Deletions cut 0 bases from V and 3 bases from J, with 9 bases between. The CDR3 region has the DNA TGTGCTAGTGGTTTGGTTGGAGGGGACTACGAGCAGTACTTC. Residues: CASGLVGGDYEQYF.

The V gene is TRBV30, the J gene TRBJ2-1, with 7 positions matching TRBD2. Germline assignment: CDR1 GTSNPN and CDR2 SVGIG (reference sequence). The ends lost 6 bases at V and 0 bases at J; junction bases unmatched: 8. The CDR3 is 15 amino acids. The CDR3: CACNSGALSYNEQFF. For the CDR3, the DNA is TGTGCCTGTAACAGCGGGGCACTCTCCTACAATGAGCAGTTCTTC.

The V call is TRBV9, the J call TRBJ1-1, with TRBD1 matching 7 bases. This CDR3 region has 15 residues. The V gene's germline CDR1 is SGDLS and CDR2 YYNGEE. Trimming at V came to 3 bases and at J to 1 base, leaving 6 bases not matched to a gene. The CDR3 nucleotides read TGTGCCAGCAGCGAGACAGGGACGGCGAACACTGAAGCTTTCTTT. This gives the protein CASSETGTANTEAFF.

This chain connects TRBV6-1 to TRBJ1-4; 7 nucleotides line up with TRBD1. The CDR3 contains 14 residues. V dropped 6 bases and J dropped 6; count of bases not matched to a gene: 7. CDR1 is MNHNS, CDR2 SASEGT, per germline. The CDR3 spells CASRSGGSYEKLFF. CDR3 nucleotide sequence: TGTGCCAGCAGGTCAGGGGGATCATATGAAAAACTGTTTTTT.

The CDR3 region is CASSRQELVDEQFF. CDR3 nucleotide sequence: TGCGCCAGCAGCCGCCAAGAACTAGTTGATGAGCAGTTCTTC. The gene calls are TRBV4-1 and TRBJ2-1; D might be TRBD2 (5 bases). CDR3 size: 14 residues. Germline V lookup: CDR1 MGHRA, CDR2 YSYEKL. The germline V and J ends were trimmed by 4 bases and 8 bases, with 15 bases remaining between them.

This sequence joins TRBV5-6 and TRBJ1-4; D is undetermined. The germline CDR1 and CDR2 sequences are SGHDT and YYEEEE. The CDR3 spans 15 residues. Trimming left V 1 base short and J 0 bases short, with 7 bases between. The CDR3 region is CASSLFSSTNEKLFF. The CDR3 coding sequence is TGTGCCAGCAGCTTGTTCTCCTCAACTAATGAAAAACTGTTTTTT.

DNA of the CDR3: TGTGCCAGCAGTCGAAGCGGGAGTCCCCACGAGCAGTACTTC. Its protein product is CASSRSGSPHEQYF. V gene TRBV9 combines with J gene TRBJ2-7, with 8 positions matching TRBD2. Per the germline V gene, CDR1 is SGDLS and CDR2 is YYNGEE. V gave up 5 bases and J gave up 5 bases; unmatched junction bases: 9. This CDR3 comprises 14 residues.

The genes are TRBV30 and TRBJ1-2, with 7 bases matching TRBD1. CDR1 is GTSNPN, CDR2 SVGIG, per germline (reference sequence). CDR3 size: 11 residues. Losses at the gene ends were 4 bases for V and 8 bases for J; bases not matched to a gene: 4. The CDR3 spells CAWKGARGYTF. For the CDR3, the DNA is TGTGCCTGGAAGGGGGCGCGCGGCTACACCTTC.

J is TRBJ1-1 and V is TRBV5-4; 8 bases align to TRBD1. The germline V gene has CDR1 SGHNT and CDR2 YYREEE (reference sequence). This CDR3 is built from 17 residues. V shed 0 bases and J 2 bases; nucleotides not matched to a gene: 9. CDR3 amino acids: CASSLGAGGPFNTEAFF. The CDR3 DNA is TGTGCCAGCAGCTTGGGGGCAGGGGGCCCCTTTAACACTGAAGCTTTCTTT.